The source of this T cell receptor beta chain is a study of cytomegalovirus exposure and HLA in healthy donors (dated by TCRdb to 2017 to 2019). Broadly, across the study: An earlier analysis of several hundred of the donors reported 250 to 300 Gb of sequence data and 117 million unique TCR beta sequences from some 180 million T cells. An early release that covered roughly 600 HLA-typed donors contained approximately 300 gigabases of sequencing data and about 93 million unique TCR sequences. Of the 398 genotyped donors, more than 75% were placed in the genetic ancestry cluster associated with self-reported Caucasian donors. The aim of the study was to test whether cataloging public T cell receptors could identify signatures of past pathogen exposure. The study used immunosequencing to profile the T cell repertoires of approximately 630 subjects and linked those repertoires to cytomegalovirus serostatus. In addition to the first cohort of 650 to 800 subjects, a separate validation cohort of about 120 different subjects was used. The study combined high-throughput TCR immunosequencing, statistical association of individual TCRs with disease status, and machine learning to predict cytomegalovirus infection status. A later analysis re-examined previously published TCR beta repertoires from roughly 650 donors and added high-resolution HLA genotyping to investigate patterns of TCR occurrence. Rather than using new phenotypic data, the later analysis identified candidate immune exposures from TCR beta sequences and from how often those sequences occurred across donors. An earlier analysis of around 640 of the donors used high-throughput TCR beta sequencing to judge whether each TCR beta V gene segment behaved as functional or pseudogenic. Alongside the repertoire data, information on donor age, sex, ethnicity and CMV serostatus was compiled. A later genetic analysis used genome-wide SNP genotypes for 398 of the 666 donors, treating that subset as a discovery cohort. Every repertoire in the discovery cohort had been generated on one and the same sequencing platform. HLA typing covered class I and class II loci at four-digit resolution. Typing coverage differed by locus: A, B, C, DRB1 and DQB1 were typed in roughly 620-630 donors, DQA1 in 500 to 550, DPA1 in 606, and DPB1 in 472. A handful of DR-DQ haplotypes were handled as single units for association and clustering because linkage in the cohort was strong. On average, roughly 240,000 unique TCR beta nucleotide sequences were sequenced per donor among 398 genotyped donors of the cohort, with 15% to 20% of those sequences being non-productive. On the study overall, not on this receptor specifically: Assigning TCR associations to individual alleles was difficult when HLA alleles, especially DR and DQ, strongly co-occurred. V-gene and J-gene trimming of TCR beta chains was associated with a missense DCLRE1C variant in a later genetic analysis, and the association was replicated in an independent cohort. The only immune exposure information available for the cohort was CMV serostatus. The study gave a list of under 200 TCR beta chains associated with cytomegalovirus. A few of the identified cytomegalovirus-associated TCR beta chains were confirmed in vitro to be specific for cytomegalovirus antigens. HLA typing was unavailable for some donors at each locus, so association tests used only the typed subset. It was suggested by the authors that the approach could potentially be generalized to other disease states and immunological phenotypes. In this cohort, only TCR beta chains were sequenced, and detectable features were limited by the absence of alpha or paired-chain data. In a later genetic analysis, fewer N-insertions in productive TCRs were reported among donors in an Asian-associated ancestry cluster than the roughly 710-donor mean. In an earlier analysis of roughly 500 of the donors, most TCR beta V segments appeared in productive rearrangements about 87% or about 30% of the time, broadly matching IMGT annotations. According to a later analysis, TCR association rates differed among HLA loci, with DRB1 alleles showing the most associated TCRs and HLA-C alleles showing the fewest. In a later analysis, most CMV-associated TCR beta chains were found to appear HLA-restricted, with HLA associations seemingly driven largely by CMV exposure. In both the original and validation cohorts, the classifier was reported to diagnose cytomegalovirus status with high specificity and sensitivity. A later analysis found that HLA-associated TCR beta chains were more clonally expanded and had lower generation probabilities than equally common non-associated chains. Because counts were too low, 15 to 20 rarely observed V segments, including chromosome 9 orphons, were excluded from the earlier analysis of fewer than 650 of the donors. Across donors, most TCR sequences were observed very rarely, whereas some public TCRs were present in many individuals. Roughly uniform sequencing depth across donors was assumed in presence/absence analyses, although this assumption may not hold. In a later analysis, some 18,000 TCR beta sequences were associated with specific HLA alleles at a false discovery rate of 0.05. Because the 87-base-pair reads could not distinguish some IMGT-functional V segments, including TRBV6-2 and TRBV6-3, those segments were excluded. A further reported finding was that TCR beta sequences accurately predicted the HLA-A and HLA-B alleles for most subjects in the first cohort. Correlated functional status among segregating V segments might be attributable to linkage disequilibrium, but an unknown experimental factor could not be ruled out. A later analysis reported that several top co-occurrence clusters appeared linked to parvovirus B19, influenza, CMV and Epstein-Barr virus. A cluster of highly shared sequence variants was judged likely to represent a technical artifact of the sequencing pipeline.

Details on this clone: Its binding antigen is unknown. The record has no base qualities; no much larger clone is one base away.

The cohort comprised some 700 healthy bone marrow donors. Cohort members were all nominally healthy when sampled, although unrecorded immune exposures were likely present. The donor tested CMV seropositive and was one of the 289 seropositive cohort members. Each donor provided a peripheral blood sample, and peripheral blood mononuclear cells were used for TCR beta sequencing. Genomic DNA extraction from the blood cell samples was performed with the Qiagen DNeasy Blood Extraction Kit. Preparation of the library involved the immunoSEQ multiplex PCR assay. The multiplex PCR relied on a mix of 60 forward primers for TCR Vbeta segments and 13 reverse primers for TCR Jbeta segments. The CDR3 region of rearranged TCR beta genes was amplified from genomic DNA with a multiplex PCR assay. Amplified TCR beta libraries were sequenced as 87-base-pair reads on the Illumina HiSeq System. The authors' analysis ran thus. In a later analysis, tens of millions of unique TCR beta chains were counted across the roughly 670 repertoires, and roughly 10 million of these chains were shared by at least two donors. Raw reads were error-corrected and collapsed into unique sequences with a nearest-neighbor algorithm that merged closely related sequences to remove PCR and sequencing errors. Alignment of CDR3 sequences to IMGT reference sequences was used to assign V, D and J gene segments. For a sequence to be retained, a match of at least six nucleotides was required to both a V gene segment and a J gene segment. A rearrangement was called productive if the CDR3 had no stop codons and remained in frame with V and J, and every other rearrangement was called non-productive. Following IMGT convention, CDR3 was defined as the stretch from the second conserved V-encoded cysteine up to the conserved J-encoded phenylalanine. The earlier analysis of 500 to 750 of the donors excluded any sequence lacking an unambiguous match to a single V gene segment. In an earlier analysis of approximately 610 of the donors, V segments were called functional above 56.7% productive rearrangements and were called segregating when the between-donor standard deviation exceeded 5%. A statistical classification framework was built to diagnose cytomegalovirus status from the catalog of TCR beta chain sequences. A later analysis assigned V and J genes by comparing TCR nucleotide sequences with IMGT/GENE-DB human TR gene sequences. The TCRdist pipeline was used in a later analysis to assign CDR3 sequences and most-parsimonious VDJ recombination scenarios. In a later analysis, every TCR beta chain was defined by the combination of its CDR3 amino acid sequence and its V-gene family, and reads without a unique V-gene family were dropped. In a later analysis, 450 to 600 highly shared, low-generation-probability nucleotide sequences were removed to address suspected cross-contamination and a sequencing artifact. In a later analysis, a clonal expansion index was calculated for each public chain from normalized within-repertoire ranks of inferred template counts. In a later analysis, generation probabilities were computed using a VDJ recombination model fitted to out-of-frame rearrangements, and the results were checked against IGoR. A later analysis scored TCR-TCR, TCR-HLA and TCR-CMV co-occurrence with hypergeometric tests, applying a repertoire-size bias correction to TCR pairs. A later analysis estimated false discovery rates by permuting HLA or CMV assignments 20 times. In a later analysis, co-occurring TCRs were grouped using DBSCAN, and TCRdist sequence similarity was added for clustering within HLA-allele-positive subsets. For co-occurrence clustering, repertoires with fewer than 30,000 or more than 120,000 public chains were excluded, along with five or six repertoires with anomalous nucleotide sharing. The table comes from immuneACCESS by way of TCRdb, which keeps in-frame sequences with V and J called. Part of the clones is missing from these tables; in studies checked, under half for an unresolved V gene and the rest for unknown reasons. That table gives V, J and clone size, and the DNA gave D and trimming. The sample profile shows a few hundred thousand clones; just under 85% of them were found once. Together, the top ten hold more than 1.5% of the sample.

The CDR3, cysteine through phenylalanine, is 15 amino acids long. Kept here is only the CDR3 DNA, which spans 45 bases and is read in frame from base 1. The germline V and J ends show losses of 2 bases and 7 bases respectively, and no gene match explains 6 bases of the junction. CDR1 and CDR2 are read off the germline V gene as SGHRS and YFSETQ. Here the chain combines TRBV5-1 and TRBJ2-2, with 9 bases matching TRBD2. The origin of this receptor is a woman aged 35 to 49 in good health and CMV-seropositive. The material sequenced was PBMCs. The CDR3: CASSFPSGTGGELFF. The bases read TGCGCCAGCAGCTTTCCTAGCGGGACGGGCGGGGAGCTGTTTTTT.